Below are 17 T cell receptor beta chains sequenced from a single sample in a study of T cell changes during pregnancy in multiple sclerosis. Profiled with immunoSEQ multiplex PCR; TCRdb holds only in-frame clones, not every one. The table has under 90,000 clones, about 92% seen once. Sequences were derived from peripheral blood, sampled in the second trimester of pregnancy. Receptor source: a female donor in good health, enrolled as a control in a pregnancy study.

The rearrangement uses TRBV28 and TRBJ2-1; the match to TRBD1 covers 10 bases. With V trimmed by 4 bases and J by 6 bases, 6 bases remained unmatched. CDR3 length: 15 residues. Germline CDR1 MDHEN, CDR2 SYDVKM. CDR3 region: CASSYRDRGPNEQFF. The DNA for the CDR3 is TGTGCCAGCAGTTACCGCGACAGGGGGCCCAATGAGCAGTTCTTC.

The chain employs TRBV9 and TRBJ1-6, with D possibly TRBD1 on 6 matching bases. Trimming took off 0 bases at V and 10 bases at J, with 14 bases between the two ends. Per the germline V gene, CDR1 is SGDLS and CDR2 is YYNGEE. The CDR3 runs 15 residues. The DNA for the CDR3 is TGTGCCAGCAGCGTAGCCGGGGGGGGCAACTCACCCCTCCACTTT. This encodes CASSVAGGGNSPLHF.

The chain couples TRBV19 to TRBJ1-5, with D uncertain. Germline values: CDR1 LNHDA, CDR2 SQIVND (reference sequence). Deletions cut 4 bases from V and 6 bases from J, with 10 bases between. The CDR3 totals 13 residues. The CDR3 nucleotides are TGTGCCAGTAGTAGGTCCCCCGGTCAGCCCCAGCATTTT. Translating gives CASSRSPGQPQHF. Using reference TRBV19 and TRBJ1-5 for the parts outside the CDR3, the full variable domain is DGGITQSPKYLFRKEGQNVTLSCEQNLNHDAMYWYRQDPGQGLRLIYYSQIVNDFQKGDIAEGYSVSREKKESFPLTVTSAQKNPTAFYLCASSRSPGQPQHFGDGTRLSIL.

V usage is TRBV29-1 and J usage is TRBJ1-3; TRBD1 agrees at 7 bases. The CDR3 length is 13 residues. The ends lost 7 bases at V and 0 bases at J; junction bases unmatched: 3. Germline-derived CDR1 and CDR2 are SQVTM and ANQGSEA. The CDR3 DNA is TGCAGCGCGGGACAGAACTCTGGAAACACCATATATTTT. It specifies CSAGQNSGNTIYF.

The rearrangement uses TRBV6-1 and TRBJ2-1; D remains unclear. Trimming left V 2 bases short and J 0 bases short, with 14 bases between. The CDR3 runs to 17 residues. In germline, CDR1 is MNHNS, CDR2 SASEGT. The CDR3 sequence: CASSERLLSVSYNEQFF. CDR3 sequence (DNA): TGTGCCAGCAGTGAACGACTGTTGTCGGTCTCCTACAATGAGCAGTTCTTC.

The chain recombines TRBV28 with TRBJ1-2; 8 bases fit TRBD1. V was clipped by 0 bases and J by 6 bases; unmatched bases: 3. The germline gives CDR1 MDHEN, CDR2 SYDVKM. The CDR3 loop spans 14 amino acids. CDR3: CASSLWRTGNGYTF. The CDR3 nucleotides are TGTGCCAGCAGTTTATGGAGGACAGGGAATGGCTACACCTTC.

The chain links TRBV7-6 to TRBJ1-5; D is uncertain. The CDR3 runs to 15 residues. V dropped 5 bases and J dropped 9 bases, with 20 bases sitting between them. Looked up from germline, CDR1 is SGHVS and CDR2 is FNYEAQ. The CDR3 protein is CASSRASGLQWPQHF. The CDR3 DNA follows: TGTGCCAGCAGCCGCGCGTCGGGTTTGCAATGGCCCCAGCATTTT.

This clone turned up a few times. V gene TRBV10-1 combines with J gene TRBJ2-7; no clear D gene. Deletions cut 3 bases from V and 5 bases from J, with 8 bases between. This CDR3 comprises 12 residues. Germline lookup yields CDR1 WNHNN and CDR2 SYGVQD (reference sequence). The CDR3 reads CASSDSRDEQYF. The CDR3 DNA reads as TGCGCCAGCAGTGATTCGAGAGACGAGCAGTACTTC.

The V gene is TRBV4-2, the J gene TRBJ2-1, with 10 bases identical to TRBD2. CDR1 is LGHNA, CDR2 YNFKEQ, per germline. The V and J ends lost 5 bases and 4 bases, in that order; junction bases with no gene match: 5. The CDR3 has 15 residues. DNA of the CDR3: TGTGCCAGCAGCTCCCTAGCGGGAGAATACAATGAGCAGTTCTTC. Its translation is CASSSLAGEYNEQFF.

The chain links TRBV28 to TRBJ2-1; D remains unclear. This CDR3 region has 12 residues. Trimming removed 5 bases from V and 9 bases from J, with 11 bases in between. Germline V gene data show CDR1 as MDHEN and CDR2 as SYDVKM. As DNA, the CDR3 is TGTGCCAGCAGTCTCTCTACCCGTGAGCAGTTCTTC. It is translated as CASSLSTREQFF.

This chain links TRBV4-1 with TRBJ2-5; D might be TRBD1 (6 bases). The CDR3 loop spans 15 amino acids. Germline CDR1 reads MGHRA; CDR2 reads YSYEKL. V was pared by 0 bases and J by 1 base, with 9 bases between. Written as DNA, the CDR3 is TGCGCCAGCAGCCAAGACGGGACACCCCAAGAGACCCAGTACTTC. It specifies CASSQDGTPQETQYF.

The V and J genes are TRBV11-2 and TRBJ2-7; TRBD2 matches 12 bases. The CDR3 loop spans 16 amino acids. The germline gives CDR1 SGHAT, CDR2 FQNNGV. J was trimmed by 0 bases and V by 5 bases; bases with no gene match: 5. The CDR3 loop reads CASSPRTSGDSYEQYF. The CDR3 DNA sequence: TGTGCCAGCAGCCCTCGGACTAGCGGGGACTCCTACGAGCAGTACTTC.

This clone was observed once. CDR3 region: CASSPDSISGANVLTF. DNA for the CDR3: TGTGCCAGCAGTCCCGACAGTATCTCTGGGGCCAACGTCCTGACTTTC. This sequence joins TRBV28 and TRBJ2-6; TRBD1 is a possible D gene (5 bases). This CDR3 has 16 residues. The V gene's germline CDR1 is MDHEN and CDR2 SYDVKM. The V gene lost 5 bases and the J gene lost 0 bases, with 11 bases spanning the gap. Using reference TRBV28 and TRBJ2-6 for the parts outside the CDR3, the full variable domain is DVKVTQSSRYLVKRTGEKVFLECVQDMDHENMFWYRQDPGLGLRLIYFSYDVKMKEKGDIPEGYSVSREKKERFSLILESASTNQTSMYLCASSPDSISGANVLTFGAGSRLTVL.

The V gene is TRBV4-2, the J gene TRBJ2-3; 9 bases agree with TRBD2. Germline trimming cut 4 bases from V and 2 bases from J; bases unmatched to any gene: 7. The germline gives CDR1 LGHNA, CDR2 YNFKEQ. The CDR3 is 16 amino acids. The CDR3 spells CASSRSAGGDTDTQYF. DNA for the CDR3: TGTGCCAGCAGCCGCTCAGCGGGGGGAGACACAGATACGCAGTATTTT.

V is TRBV10-3 and J is TRBJ1-1; no definite D call. The CDR3 contains 18 residues. Germline CDR1 reads ENHRY; CDR2 reads SYGVKD. The ends were cut back, 8 bases at V and 0 bases at J, with 25 bases in the middle. In nucleotides, the CDR3 is TGTGCCATCCCCTCAATTCCGGGAGCAAGGTCTTTGAACACTGAAGCTTTCTTT. Amino acids: CAIPSIPGARSLNTEAFF.

The chain joins TRBV7-9 to TRBJ1-4, with TRBD1 matching 7 bases. Trimming at V came to 4 bases and at J to 8 bases, leaving 10 bases not matched to a gene. This CDR3 is 15 amino acids long. From germline, CDR1 is SEHNR and CDR2 FQNEAQ (reference sequence). For the CDR3, the DNA is TGTGCCAGCAGCTCCCCGGGACAGAGGAAGGAAAAACTGTTTTTT. Residues: CASSSPGQRKEKLFF.

V is TRBV5-1 and J is TRBJ1-2; tentatively, D is TRBD1 (6 bases). Trimming shortened V by 2 bases and J by 1 base, and 9 bases separated the two germline ends. This CDR3 has 14 amino acids. The germline V gene encodes CDR1 SGHRS and CDR2 YFSETQ. In DNA form, the CDR3 reads TGCGCCAGCAGCTTAGACAGGAGTAACTATGGCTACACCTTC. Protein product: CASSLDRSNYGYTF.